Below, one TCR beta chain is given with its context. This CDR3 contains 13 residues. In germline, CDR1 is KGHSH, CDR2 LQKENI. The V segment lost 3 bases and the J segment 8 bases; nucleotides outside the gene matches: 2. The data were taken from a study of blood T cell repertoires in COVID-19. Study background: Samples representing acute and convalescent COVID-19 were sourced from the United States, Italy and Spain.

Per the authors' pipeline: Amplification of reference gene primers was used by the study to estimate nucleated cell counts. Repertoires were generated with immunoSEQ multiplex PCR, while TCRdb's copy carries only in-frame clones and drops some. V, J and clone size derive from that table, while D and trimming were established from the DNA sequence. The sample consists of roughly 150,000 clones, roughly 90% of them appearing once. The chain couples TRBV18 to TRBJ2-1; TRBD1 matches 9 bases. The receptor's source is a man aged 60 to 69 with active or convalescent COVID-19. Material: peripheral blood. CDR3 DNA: TGTGCCAGCTCACCGGGACAGGGCGATGAGCAGTTCTTC. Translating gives CASSPGQGDEQFF.